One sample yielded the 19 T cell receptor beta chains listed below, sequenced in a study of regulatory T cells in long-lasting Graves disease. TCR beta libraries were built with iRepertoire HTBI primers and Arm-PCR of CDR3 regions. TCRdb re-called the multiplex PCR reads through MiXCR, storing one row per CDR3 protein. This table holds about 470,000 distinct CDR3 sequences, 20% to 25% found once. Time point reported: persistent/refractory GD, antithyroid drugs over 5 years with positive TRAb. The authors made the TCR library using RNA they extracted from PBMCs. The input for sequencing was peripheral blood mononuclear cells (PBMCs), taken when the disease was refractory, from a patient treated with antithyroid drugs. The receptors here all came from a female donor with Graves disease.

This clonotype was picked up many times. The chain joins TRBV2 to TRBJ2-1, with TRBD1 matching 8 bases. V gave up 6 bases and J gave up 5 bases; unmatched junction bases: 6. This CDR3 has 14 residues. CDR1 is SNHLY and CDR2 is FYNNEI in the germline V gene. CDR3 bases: TGTGCCAGCAGGACCGGGACAGGAAACAATGAGCAGTTCTTC. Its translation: CASRTGTGNNEQFF.

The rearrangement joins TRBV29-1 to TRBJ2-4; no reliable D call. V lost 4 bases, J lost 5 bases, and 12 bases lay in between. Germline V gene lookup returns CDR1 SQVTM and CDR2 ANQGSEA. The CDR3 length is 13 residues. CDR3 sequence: CSVVGPKQNIQYF. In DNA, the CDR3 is TGCAGCGTTGTAGGGCCGAAACAAAACATTCAGTACTTC.

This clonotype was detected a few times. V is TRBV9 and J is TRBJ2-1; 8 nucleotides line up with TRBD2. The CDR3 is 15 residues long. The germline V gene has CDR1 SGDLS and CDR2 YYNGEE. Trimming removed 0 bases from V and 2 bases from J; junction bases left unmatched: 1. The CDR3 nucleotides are TGTGCCAGCAGCGTAGATAGCGGGGCCTACAATGAGCAGTTCTTC. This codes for CASSVDSGAYNEQFF.

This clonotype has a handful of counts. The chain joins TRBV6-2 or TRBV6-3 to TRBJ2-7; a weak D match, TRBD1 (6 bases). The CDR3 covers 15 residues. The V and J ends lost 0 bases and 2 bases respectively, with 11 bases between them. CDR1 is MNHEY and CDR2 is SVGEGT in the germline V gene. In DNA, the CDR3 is TGTGCCAGCAGTTACTCCGGGACAACGACCTACGAGCAGTACTTC. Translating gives CASSYSGTTTYEQYF.

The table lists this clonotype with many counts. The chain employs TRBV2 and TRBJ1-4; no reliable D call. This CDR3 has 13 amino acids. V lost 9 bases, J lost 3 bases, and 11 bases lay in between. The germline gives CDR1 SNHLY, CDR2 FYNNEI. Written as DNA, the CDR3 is TGTGCCAGTGAGATTGGGTCTAATGAAAAACTGTTTTTT. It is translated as CASEIGSNEKLFF.

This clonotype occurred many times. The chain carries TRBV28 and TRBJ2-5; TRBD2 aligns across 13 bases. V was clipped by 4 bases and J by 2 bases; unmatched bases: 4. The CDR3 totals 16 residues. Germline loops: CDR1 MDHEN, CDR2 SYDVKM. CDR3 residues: CASSSPTSGRQETQYF. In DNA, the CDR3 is TGTGCCAGCAGTTCCCCGACTAGCGGGAGGCAAGAGACCCAGTACTTC.

In DNA form, the CDR3 reads TGTGCCAGCAGCTTATCCGGGGCAGGAAACACCATATATTTT. Amino acids: CASSLSGAGNTIYF. The chain joins TRBV7-6 to TRBJ1-3; D perhaps matches TRBD1 (5 bases). This CDR3 comprises 14 residues. V was trimmed by 2 bases and J by 4 bases, leaving 9 bases between them. Germline CDR1 SGHVS, CDR2 FNYEAQ.

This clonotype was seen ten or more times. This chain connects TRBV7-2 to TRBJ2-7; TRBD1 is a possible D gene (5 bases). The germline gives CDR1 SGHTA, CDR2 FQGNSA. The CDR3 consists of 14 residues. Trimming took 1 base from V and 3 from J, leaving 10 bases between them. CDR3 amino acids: CASSLVQARYEQYF. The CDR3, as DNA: TGTGCCAGCAGCTTAGTACAGGCCCGCTACGAGCAGTACTTC.

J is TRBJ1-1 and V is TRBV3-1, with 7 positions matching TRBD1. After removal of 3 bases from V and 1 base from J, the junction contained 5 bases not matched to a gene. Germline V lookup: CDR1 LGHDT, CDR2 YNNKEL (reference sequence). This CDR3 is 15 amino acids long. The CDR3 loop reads CASSQVGGANTEAFF. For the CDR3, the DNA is TGTGCCAGCAGCCAGGTAGGGGGCGCGAACACTGAAGCTTTCTTT.

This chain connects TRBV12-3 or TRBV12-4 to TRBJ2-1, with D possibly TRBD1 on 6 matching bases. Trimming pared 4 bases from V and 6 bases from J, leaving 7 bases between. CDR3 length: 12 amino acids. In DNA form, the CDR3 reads TGTGCCAGCAGTTGGGGGCCCAATGAGCAGTTCTTC. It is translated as CASSWGPNEQFF.

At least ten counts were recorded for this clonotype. The DNA for the CDR3 is TGTGCCAGCAGTTTATCTGGGGCGCTCCCCCGACACGACGAGCAGTACTTC. This gives the protein CASSLSGALPRHDEQYF. The J gene is TRBJ2-7, the V gene TRBV28; D is possibly TRBD1 (5 bases). Germline V lookup: CDR1 MDHEN, CDR2 SYDVKM. V dropped 1 base and J dropped 5 bases, with 21 bases sitting between them. CDR3 length: 17 amino acids.

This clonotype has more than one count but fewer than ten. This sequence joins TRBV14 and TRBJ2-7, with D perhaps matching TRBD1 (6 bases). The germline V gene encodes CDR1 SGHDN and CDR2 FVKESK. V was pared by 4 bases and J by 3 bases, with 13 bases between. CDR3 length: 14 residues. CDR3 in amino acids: CASSPPGVFYEQYF. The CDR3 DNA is TGTGCCAGCAGCCCACCAGGGGTGTTCTACGAGCAGTACTTC.

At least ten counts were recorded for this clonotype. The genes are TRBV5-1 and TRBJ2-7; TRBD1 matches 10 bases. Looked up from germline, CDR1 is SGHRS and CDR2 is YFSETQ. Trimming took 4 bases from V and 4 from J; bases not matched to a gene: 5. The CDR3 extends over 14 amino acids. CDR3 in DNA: TGCGCCAGCAGCGCGGGACAGGGGACTTACGAGCAGTACTTC. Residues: CASSAGQGTYEQYF.

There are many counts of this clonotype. The DNA of the CDR3 is TGCAGTGCTAGGGCTAGCGAGAAAGAGACCCAGTACTTC. This codes for CSARASEKETQYF. This chain connects TRBV20-1 to TRBJ2-5, with D possibly being TRBD2 (6 bases). V was trimmed by 3 bases and J by 3 bases, leaving 11 bases between them. CDR1 is DFQATT and CDR2 is SNEGSKA in the germline V gene (reference sequence). The length of the CDR3 is 13 residues.

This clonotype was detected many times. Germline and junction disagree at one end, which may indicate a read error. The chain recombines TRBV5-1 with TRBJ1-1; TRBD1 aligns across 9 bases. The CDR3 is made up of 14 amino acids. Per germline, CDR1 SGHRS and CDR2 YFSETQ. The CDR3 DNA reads TGTGCCAGCAGTTTAGAGACAGGGGGAACTGAAGCTTTCTTT. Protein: CASSLETGGTEAFF. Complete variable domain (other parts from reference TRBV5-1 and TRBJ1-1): KAGVTQTPRYLIKTRGQQVTLSCSPISGHRSVSWYQQTPGQGLQFLFEYFSETQRNKGNFPGRFSGRQFSNSRSEMNVSTLELGDSALYLCASSLETGGTEAFFGQGTRLTVV.

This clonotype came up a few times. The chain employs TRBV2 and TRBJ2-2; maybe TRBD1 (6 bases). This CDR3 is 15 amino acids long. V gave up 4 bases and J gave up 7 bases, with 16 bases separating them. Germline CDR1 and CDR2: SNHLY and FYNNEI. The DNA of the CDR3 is TGTGCCAGCAGTGTTCGCCAGGGGCGGGTCGGGGAGCTGTTTTTT. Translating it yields CASSVRQGRVGELFF.

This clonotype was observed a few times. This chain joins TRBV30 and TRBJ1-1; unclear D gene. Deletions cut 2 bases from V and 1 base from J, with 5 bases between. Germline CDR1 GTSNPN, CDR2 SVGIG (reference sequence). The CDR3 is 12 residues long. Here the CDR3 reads CAWSFENTEAFF. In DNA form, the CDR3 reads TGTGCCTGGAGTTTCGAGAACACTGAAGCTTTCTTT.

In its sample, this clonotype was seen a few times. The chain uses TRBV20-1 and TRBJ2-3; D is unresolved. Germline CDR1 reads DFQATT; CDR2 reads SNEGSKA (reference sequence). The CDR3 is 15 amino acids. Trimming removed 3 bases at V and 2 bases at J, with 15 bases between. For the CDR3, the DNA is TGCAGTGCTAGGGAAGACACAGCAATCACAGATACGCAGTATTTT. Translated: CSAREDTAITDTQYF.

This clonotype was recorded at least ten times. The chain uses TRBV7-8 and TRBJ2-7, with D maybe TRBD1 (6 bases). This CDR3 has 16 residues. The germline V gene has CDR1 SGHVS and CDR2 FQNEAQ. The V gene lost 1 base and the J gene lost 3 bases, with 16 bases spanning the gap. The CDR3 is CASSLGRQGRLYEQYF. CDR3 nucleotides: TGTGCCAGCAGCTTAGGGAGGCAGGGGAGACTCTACGAGCAGTACTTC.